One and the same sample provided the 26 T cell receptor beta chains below, sequenced in a study of cytomegalovirus exposure and HLA in healthy donors. The PCR employed 60 Vbeta primers together with 13 Jbeta primers. Here immunoSEQ multiplex PCR was the method, and the copy in TCRdb shows in-frame clones only, minus some. The table has some 140,000 clones, approximately 79% seen once. Material for sequencing was PBMCs. The receptors originated from a man aged 18 to 29 in good health and CMV-seropositive.

The chain combines TRBV9 with TRBJ2-1; 7 nucleotides match TRBD2. The junction had 10 bases not matched to a gene; V was cut back by 3 bases and J by 4 bases. The germline CDR1 and CDR2 sequences are SGDLS and YYNGEE. This CDR3 region has 16 residues. In DNA form, the CDR3 reads TGTGCCAGCAGCGCCCAGCGGGACCTACCGTACAATGAGCAGTTCTTC. It specifies CASSAQRDLPYNEQFF. The full variable domain, rest sourced from reference TRBV9 and TRBJ2-1, is DSGVTQTPKHLITATGQRVTLRCSPRSGDLSVYWYQQSLDQGLQFLIQYYNGEERAKGNILERFSAQQFPDLHSELNLSSLELGDSALYFCASSAQRDLPYNEQFFGPGTRLTVL.

The rearrangement links TRBV27 to TRBJ2-7; tentative D call: TRBD2 (5 bases). Per the germline V gene, CDR1 is MNHEY and CDR2 is SMNVEV (reference sequence). This CDR3 is built from 14 residues. The ends were cut back, 5 bases at V and 0 bases at J, with 11 bases in the middle. The CDR3 sequence is CASSVARSSYEQYF. The CDR3 nucleotides are TGTGCCAGCAGTGTAGCGAGGAGCTCCTACGAGCAGTACTTC.

This chain joins TRBV7-2 and TRBJ1-4; 7 bases align to TRBD1. The CDR3 loop spans 15 amino acids. V lost 0 bases and J lost 2; bases outside the gene matches: 0. Germline values: CDR1 SGHTA, CDR2 FQGNSA. Written as DNA, the CDR3 is TGTGCCAGCAGCTTAGCGGGACAGACTAATGAAAAACTGTTTTTT. Residues: CASSLAGQTNEKLFF.

This rearrangement joins TRBV7-9 to TRBJ1-4; 10 nucleotides line up with TRBD1. Germline V gene lookup returns CDR1 SEHNR and CDR2 FQNEAQ (reference sequence). This CDR3 has 15 amino acids. The V and J ends lost 4 bases and 8 bases, in that order; junction bases with no gene match: 7. CDR3 nucleotides: TGTGCCAGCAGCTCGGGGACAGGGGTGGAGGAAAAACTGTTTTTT. It is translated as CASSSGTGVEEKLFF.

The chain carries TRBV6-5 and TRBJ2-7; D not certain. This CDR3 comprises 13 residues. Germline CDR1 and CDR2: MNHEY and SVGAGI. Trimming left V 0 bases short and J 3 bases short, with 6 bases between. In DNA, the CDR3 is TGTGCCAGCAGTTACTCGGGCCGCTACGAGCAGTACTTC. It translates to CASSYSGRYEQYF.

The rearrangement uses TRBV9 and TRBJ1-4; 8 bases match TRBD1. The CDR3 loop spans 15 amino acids. J gave up 8 bases and V 0 bases, and 6 bases lay outside the gene matches. Germline assignment: CDR1 SGDLS and CDR2 YYNGEE. This CDR3 reads CASSVGTGGKEKLFF. CDR3 DNA: TGTGCCAGCAGCGTAGGAACAGGGGGAAAAGAAAAACTGTTTTTT.

V usage is TRBV6-6 and J usage is TRBJ1-4, with D possibly matching TRBD1 (6 bases). Trimming removed 10 bases from V and 6 bases from J, with 18 bases in between. CDR1 is MNHNY and CDR2 is SVGAGI in the germline V gene (reference sequence). The CDR3 has 14 amino acids. DNA for the CDR3: TGTGCCACCCACTCCTCGGGGGGCTATGAAAAACTGTTTTTT. This translates into CATHSSGGYEKLFF.

The chain carries TRBV4-2 and TRBJ2-3; TRBD2 is a possible D gene (6 bases). Germline assignment: CDR1 LGHNA and CDR2 YNFKEQ. CDR3 length: 16 residues. Trimming took 4 bases from V and 0 from J, leaving 14 bases between them. This chain's CDR3 is CASSREASVSTDTQYF. CDR3 DNA: TGTGCCAGCAGCCGAGAGGCTAGCGTTAGCACAGATACGCAGTATTTT.

J is TRBJ1-2 and V is TRBV28; 10 nucleotides line up with TRBD1. V was pared by 6 bases and J by 3 bases, with 4 bases of the junction left unmatched. Looked up from germline, CDR1 is MDHEN and CDR2 is SYDVKM. This CDR3 is built from 14 residues. For the CDR3, the DNA is TGTGCCAGCAGAGCCGGGACAGGGGACTATGGCTACACCTTC. Encoded protein: CASRAGTGDYGYTF.

The genes are TRBV19 and TRBJ1-1, with 8 bases identical to TRBD1. With V trimmed by 4 bases and J by 2 bases, 6 bases remained unmatched. Germline CDR1 LNHDA, CDR2 SQIVND (reference sequence). The CDR3 totals 15 residues. For the CDR3, the DNA is TGTGCCAGTAGTACCCCCAGGGGGCGCAACACTGAAGCTTTCTTT. Translation: CASSTPRGRNTEAFF.

This chain connects TRBV7-2 to TRBJ2-3; D call uncertain. The germline CDR1 and CDR2 sequences are SGHTA and FQGNSA. V shed 6 bases and J shed 4 bases, with 8 bases lying between them. CDR3 size: 12 residues. The CDR3 protein is CASRYISDTQYF. In DNA, the CDR3 is TGTGCCAGCAGGTACATCTCAGATACGCAGTATTTT.

The chain has TRBV6-1 and TRBJ2-5; 7 bases are a match to TRBD1. CDR1 MNHNS and CDR2 SASEGT come from the germline V gene. The CDR3 has 18 amino acids. V lost 2 bases, J lost 0 bases, and 12 bases stayed unmatched. The CDR3 loop reads CASSERVIGGPYQETQYF. Here the CDR3 DNA reads TGTGCCAGCAGTGAAAGGGTCATAGGGGGCCCGTACCAAGAGACCCAGTACTTC.

In this sample, this clone turned up a few times. The chain has TRBV27 and TRBJ2-3, with D tentatively TRBD1 (7 bases). The CDR3 spans 15 residues. In germline, CDR1 is MNHEY, CDR2 SMNVEV (reference sequence). Trimming removed 8 bases at V and 8 bases at J, with 23 bases between. Written as DNA, the CDR3 is TGTGCCAGCCGCCAGGGGGGAGGTGGGAGATTTACGCAGTATTTT. It codes for CASRQGGGGRFTQYF.

The genes are TRBV7-2 and TRBJ1-1, with 7 bases matching TRBD1. Germline V gene data show CDR1 as SGHTA and CDR2 as FQGNSA. After removal of 2 bases from V and 3 bases from J, the junction contained 6 bases not matched to a gene. The CDR3 loop spans 15 amino acids. The CDR3 region has the DNA TGTGCCAGCAGCTTATTAGGGACAGCCCACACTGAAGCTTTCTTT. Translating it yields CASSLLGTAHTEAFF. Drawing the rest from reference TRBV7-2 and TRBJ1-1, the complete variable domain is GAGVSQSPSNKVTEKGKDVELRCDPISGHTALYWYRQSLGQGLEFLIYFQGNSAPDKSGLPSDRFSAERTGGSVSTLTIQRTQQEDSAVYLCASSLLGTAHTEAFFGQGTRLTVV.

The chain joins TRBV7-2 to TRBJ2-7; D is uncertain. Deletions cut 5 bases from V and 4 bases from J, with 12 bases between. Germline values: CDR1 SGHTA, CDR2 FQGNSA. The CDR3 is 13 amino acids. Written as DNA, the CDR3 is TGTGCCAGCAGCGCGCGCGCGGCTTACGAGCAGTACTTC. It is translated as CASSARAAYEQYF.

The chain links TRBV5-1 to TRBJ1-6, with D unclear. The germline V gene encodes CDR1 SGHRS and CDR2 YFSETQ. Trimming stripped 0 bases from V and 2 bases from J, with 9 bases between. There are 16 residues in the CDR3. In DNA, the CDR3 is TGCGCCAGCAGCTTGGACCCGGGAACCTATAATTCACCCCTCCACTTT. This translates into CASSLDPGTYNSPLHF.

V is TRBV7-9 and J is TRBJ2-2; 13 nucleotides align to TRBD2. This CDR3 is built from 16 residues. Germline CDR1 is SEHNR and CDR2 is FQNEAQ (reference sequence). V was pared by 5 bases and J by 7 bases, with 7 bases of the junction left unmatched. The CDR3 sequence is CASSPGLAGASGELFF. The CDR3 nucleotides are TGTGCCAGCAGCCCTGGACTAGCGGGAGCGAGCGGGGAGCTGTTTTTT.

This chain connects TRBV7-2 to TRBJ2-7; 10 nucleotides match TRBD1. The V segment lost 6 bases and the J segment 7 bases; nucleotides outside the gene matches: 9. Looked up from germline, CDR1 is SGHTA and CDR2 is FQGNSA. The CDR3 is 14 residues long. The CDR3 nucleotides read TGTGCCAGCAGTCATGGGACAGGGGCGGGTGAGCAGTACTTC. Translated, it gives CASSHGTGAGEQYF.

The CDR3 DNA is TGTGCCAGCAGCTTTGCAGGATACGAGCAGTACTTC. The encoded protein is CASSFAGYEQYF. The gene calls are TRBV5-4 and TRBJ2-7; D uncertain. V was pared by 2 bases and J by 4 bases, with 7 bases between. The CDR3 spans 12 residues. The germline CDR1 and CDR2 sequences are SGHNT and YYREEE (reference sequence).

This chain links TRBV2 with TRBJ2-1; 7 bases line up with TRBD2. The CDR3 is 15 amino acids. The V gene end was trimmed by 4 bases and the J gene end by 7 bases; junction bases not matched to a gene: 10. The germline CDR1 and CDR2 sequences are SNHLY and FYNNEI. The CDR3 nucleotides are TGTGCCAGCAGTGTGCGTCCTAGCGGCTTGAATGAGCAGTTCTTC. Translation gives CASSVRPSGLNEQFF.

V is TRBV5-1 and J is TRBJ2-2; D call uncertain. Germline assignment: CDR1 SGHRS and CDR2 YFSETQ. Trimming pared 0 bases from V and 7 bases from J, leaving 13 bases between. CDR3 length equals 15 residues. The CDR3 protein is CASSLGLAARGELFF. Here the CDR3 DNA reads TGCGCCAGCAGCTTGGGACTGGCGGCGCGCGGGGAGCTGTTTTTT.

The gene calls are TRBV19 and TRBJ1-1; D is uncertain. The V end lost 6 bases, the J end lost 1 base, and 12 bases lay between the germline ends. Germline assignment: CDR1 LNHDA and CDR2 SQIVND (reference sequence). This CDR3 spans 14 amino acids. The DNA for the CDR3 is TGTGCCAGTAGCGAAAACGACTGGAACACTGAAGCTTTCTTT. Protein product: CASSENDWNTEAFF.

J is TRBJ2-2 and V is TRBV5-1, with 9 bases matching TRBD1. This CDR3 has 16 residues. Germline V gene sequence: CDR1 SGHRS, CDR2 YFSETQ. The V and J ends lost 0 bases and 6 bases, in that order; junction bases with no gene match: 6. CDR3 amino acids: CASSLDGTGIPGELFF. CDR3 sequence (DNA): TGCGCCAGCAGCTTGGATGGGACAGGGATTCCCGGGGAGCTGTTTTTT. Supplemented by reference TRBV5-1 and TRBJ2-2, the full variable domain reads KAGVTQTPRYLIKTRGQQVTLSCSPISGHRSVSWYQQTPGQGLQFLFEYFSETQRNKGNFPGRFSGRQFSNSRSEMNVSTLELGDSALYLCASSLDGTGIPGELFFGEGSRLTVL.

The chain links TRBV6-5 to TRBJ2-7, with D tentatively TRBD1 (6 bases). This CDR3 region has 14 residues. Germline V gives CDR1 MNHEY, CDR2 SVGAGI. Trimming left V 5 bases short and J 2 bases short, with 13 bases between. The DNA for the CDR3 is TGTGCCAGCAGTGTACAGGGCCCTCCCTACGAGCAGTACTTC. The encoded protein is CASSVQGPPYEQYF.

This clone has more than one count but fewer than ten. The rearrangement uses TRBV10-2 and TRBJ2-2; a weak D match, TRBD2 (5 bases). Germline lookup yields CDR1 WSHSY and CDR2 SAAADI. The CDR3 covers 15 residues. Trimming took off 5 bases at V and 0 bases at J, with 10 bases between the two ends. The CDR3 reads CASSIRGPNTGELFF. CDR3 DNA: TGCGCCAGCAGTATTCGGGGTCCGAACACCGGGGAGCTGTTTTTT.

The rearrangement joins TRBV4-2 to TRBJ2-7; the D gene is possibly TRBD1 (6 bases). With 3 bases removed from V and 5 bases from J, the gap between germline ends came to 17 bases. The CDR3 loop spans 15 amino acids. Germline V gene lookup returns CDR1 LGHNA and CDR2 YNFKEQ. The CDR3 DNA reads as TGTGCCAGCAGCCACCAGGAGTCCCAGGGGCACGAGCAGTACTTC. Its translation: CASSHQESQGHEQYF.